What follows are 5 T cell receptor beta chains derived from one specimen sequenced in a study of blood T cell repertoires in COVID-19. Repertoires were generated with immunoSEQ multiplex PCR, while TCRdb's copy carries only in-frame clones and drops some. The sample yields around 130,000 clones, approximately 83% seen once. Input material: peripheral blood. Receptors were obtained from a man between 40 and 49 years old with active or convalescent COVID-19.

The chain is built from TRBV6-1 and TRBJ2-2, with D perhaps TRBD1 (5 bases). The CDR3 consists of 15 residues. Between the trimmed V and J ends, which lost 11 bases and 4 bases, there was a span of 20 bases. Germline lookup yields CDR1 MNHNS and CDR2 SASEGT. The DNA for the CDR3 is TGTGCCTCGTCCTCCAGGGTGACGAGCACCGGGGAGCTGTTTTTT. This codes for CASSSRVTSTGELFF.

The V and J genes are TRBV15 and TRBJ2-1, with TRBD2 matching 8 bases. The CDR3 consists of 15 residues. The trim removed 0 bases at V and 6 bases at J, leaving 4 bases unmatched. Germline CDR1 LNHNV, CDR2 YYDKDF (reference sequence). CDR3 coding DNA: TGTGCCACCAGCAGAGATAGTCTAGCGGGCAATGAGCAGTTCTTC. It is translated as CATSRDSLAGNEQFF.

The chain uses TRBV5-1 and TRBJ2-7; D is unclear. This CDR3 spans 14 amino acids. Germline assignment: CDR1 SGHRS and CDR2 YFSETQ. V gave up 5 bases and J gave up 5 bases, with 17 bases separating them. The CDR3: CASRNQVLGDEQYF. The CDR3 DNA reads as TGCGCCAGCAGGAATCAGGTGCTGGGTGACGAGCAGTACTTC.

The chain carries TRBV7-3 and TRBJ2-6; D may be TRBD2 (5 bases). CDR1 and CDR2 (germline): SGHTA, FQGTGA. The V gene lost 3 bases and the J gene lost 0 bases, with 9 bases spanning the gap. This CDR3 is 16 amino acids long. In DNA form, the CDR3 reads TGTGCCAGCAGCTTGCCTGGAGGCTCTGGGGCCAACGTCCTGACTTTC. Encoded protein: CASSLPGGSGANVLTF.

The chain recombines TRBV4-1 with TRBJ2-1, with D possibly matching TRBD2 (5 bases). The germline V gene has CDR1 MGHRA and CDR2 YSYEKL. V was pared by 3 bases and J by 3 bases, with 15 bases between. The CDR3 runs 16 residues. CDR3 protein: CASSHGRDRSYNEQFF. The CDR3 DNA reads TGCGCCAGCAGCCATGGACGGGATCGAAGCTACAATGAGCAGTTCTTC.